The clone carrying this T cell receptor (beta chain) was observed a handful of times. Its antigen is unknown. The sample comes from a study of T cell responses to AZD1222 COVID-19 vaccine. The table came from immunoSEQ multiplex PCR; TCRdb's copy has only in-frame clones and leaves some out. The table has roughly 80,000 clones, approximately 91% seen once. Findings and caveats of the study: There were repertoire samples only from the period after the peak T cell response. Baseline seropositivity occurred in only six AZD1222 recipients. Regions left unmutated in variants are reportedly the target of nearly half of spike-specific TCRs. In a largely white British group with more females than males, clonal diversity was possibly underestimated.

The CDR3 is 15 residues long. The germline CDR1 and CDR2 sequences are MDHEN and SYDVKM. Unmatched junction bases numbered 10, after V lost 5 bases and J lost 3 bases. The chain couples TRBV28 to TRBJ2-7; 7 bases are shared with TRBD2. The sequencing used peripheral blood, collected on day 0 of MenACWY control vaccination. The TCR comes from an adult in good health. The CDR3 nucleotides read TGTGCCAGCAGTGATCCTGGACGGGGGGTCTACGAGCAGTACTTC. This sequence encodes CASSDPGRGVYEQYF.